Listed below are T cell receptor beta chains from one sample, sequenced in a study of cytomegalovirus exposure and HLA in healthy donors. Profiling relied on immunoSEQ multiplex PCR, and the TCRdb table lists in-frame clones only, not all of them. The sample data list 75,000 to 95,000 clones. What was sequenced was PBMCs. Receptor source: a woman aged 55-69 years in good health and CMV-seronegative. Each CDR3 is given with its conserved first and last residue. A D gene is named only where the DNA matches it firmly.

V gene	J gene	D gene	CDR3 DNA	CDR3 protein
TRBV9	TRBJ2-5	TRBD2	TGTGCCAGCAGCGTAGCCGGGGGGGCGCGGTACCAAGAGACCCAGTACTTC	CASSVAGGARYQETQYF
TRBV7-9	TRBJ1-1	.	TGTGCCAGCAGCTTAGCAAACAGGGTTCGGAACCCCATGAACACTGAAGCTTTCTTT	CASSLANRVRNPMNTEAFF
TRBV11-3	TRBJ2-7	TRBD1	TGTGCCAGCAGCCCAGCCGGGACAGGACCGTCCGAGCAGTACTTC	CASSPAGTGPSEQYF
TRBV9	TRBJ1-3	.	TGTGCCAGCAGCGTTCTCCCTGCCGGGACCATATATTTT	CASSVLPAGTIYF
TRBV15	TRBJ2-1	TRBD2	TGTGCCACCAGCAGAGATCCGATGGGACTAGTTTGGGATGAGCAGTTCTTC	CATSRDPMGLVWDEQFF
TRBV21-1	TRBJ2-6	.	TGTGCCAGCCTTCGCGACAGGGTTAAAAGCTCTGGGGCCAACGTCCTGACTTTC	CASLRDRVKSSGANVLTF
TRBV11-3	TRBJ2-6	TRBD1	TGTGCCAGCAGCTTTACAGGGGGCCACTCTGGGGCCAACGTCCTGACTTTC	CASSFTGGHSGANVLTF
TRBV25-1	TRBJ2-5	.	TGTGCCAGCAACAGGAAGGGTCTCTTAGGTCCAGAGACCCAGTACTTC	CASNRKGLLGPETQYF
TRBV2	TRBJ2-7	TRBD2	TGTGCCAGCATAGGACTAGACTACGAGCAGTACTTC	CASIGLDYEQYF
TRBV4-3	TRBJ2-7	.	TGCGCCAGCAGCGTGAGCGGCTCCTACGAGCAGTACTTC	CASSVSGSYEQYF
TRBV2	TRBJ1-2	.	TGTGCCAGCAGTGCCGAGGGCAACTATGGCTACACCTTC	CASSAEGNYGYTF
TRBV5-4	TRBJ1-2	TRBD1	TGTGCCAGCAGCGCAACAGGGGGCGAAGGGAAAGGCTACACCTTC	CASSATGGEGKGYTF
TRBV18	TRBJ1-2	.	TGTGCCAGCTCACCACCGGTTCCAGTGGCCGATGGCTACACCTTC	CASSPPVPVADGYTF
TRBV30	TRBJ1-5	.	TGTGCCTGGAGTACCTCGGGCAATCAGCCCCAGCATTTT	CAWSTSGNQPQHF